The text below deals with one TCR beta chain. The target antigen is unknown. Clones were read by immunoSEQ multiplex PCR, and TCRdb kept only the in-frame ones, dropping some. The sample includes approximately 5,700 clones, over 75% of them seen just once. The data are from a study of STAT3 mutations in large granular lymphocyte leukemia. General study findings and limits: Every T-LGLL patient had at least one immunodominant TCRbeta clonotype. After therapy, about 30% of the 18 patients switched clonotypes, all new clones STAT3 wild type. Clonal expansion was inferred from samples taken at other timepoints. Variable sampling intervals and differing treatment regimens complicated linking therapy response to TCR clonal burden changes.

J lost 8 bases, V lost 4 bases, and 4 bases had no gene match. This CDR3 is built from 13 residues. From germline, CDR1 is LNHDA and CDR2 SQIVND (reference sequence). The sequenced sample consisted of peripheral blood mononuclear cells. This TCR was sampled from a man in his forties with T-cell large granular lymphocyte leukemia. Some clones in this sample may be carry-over from other donors' samples. This sequence joins TRBV19 and TRBJ1-4; 7 positions agree with TRBD1. CDR3 nucleotide sequence: TGTGCCAGTAGTAGGACAGGCGAGGAAAAACTGTTTTTT. This encodes CASSRTGEEKLFF.